Below are 24 T cell receptor beta chains sequenced from a single sample in a study of T cells in Graves' hyperthyroidism and ophthalmopathy. From RNA transcripts, TCR beta CDR3 regions were amplified. The TCR CDR3 was amplified in a first-round RT-PCR using the HTBI primer set. One entry per CDR3 protein results from TCRdb running MiXCR on the multiplex PCR reads. The sample comprises 600,000 to 650,000 distinct CDR3 sequences, about a sixth of which are singletons, and approximately 3.8% rests with the top ten. Material: blood. All receptors come from a woman in her 30s with Graves' hyperthyroidism.

In its sample, this clonotype was seen many times. The rearrangement joins TRBV11-2 to TRBJ2-2; unclear D gene. This CDR3 contains 13 residues. The germline V gene encodes CDR1 SGHAT and CDR2 FQNNGV. Deletions cut 1 base from V and 4 bases from J, with 4 bases between. CDR3 sequence: CASSLVSTGELFF. The CDR3 DNA sequence: TGTGCCAGCAGCTTAGTGTCCACCGGGGAGCTGTTTTTT. Full variable domain (rest looked up from reference TRBV11-2 and TRBJ2-2): EAGVAQSPRYKIIEKRQSVAFWCNPISGHATLYWYQQILGQGPKLLIQFQNNGVVDDSQLPKDRFSAERLKGVDSTLKIQPAKLEDSAVYLCASSLVSTGELFFGEGSRLTVL.

The V gene is TRBV6-1, the J gene TRBJ2-1; D gene unclear. V dropped 8 bases and J dropped 5 bases, with 10 bases sitting between them. The CDR3 contains 12 residues. The V gene's germline CDR1 is MNHNS and CDR2 SASEGT. The CDR3 DNA follows: TGTGCCAGCTCCCCAATGAACAATGAGCAGTTCTTC. Its protein is CASSPMNNEQFF.

This sequence joins TRBV13 and TRBJ2-5; D perhaps matches TRBD2 (6 bases). Germline CDR1 PRHDT, CDR2 FYEKMQ (reference sequence). V was trimmed by 4 bases and J by 1 base, leaving 16 bases between them. CDR3 length: 16 amino acids. The DNA for the CDR3 is TGTGCCAGCAGCTCTCAGGGACTTCTCATCCAAGAGACCCAGTACTTC. Protein sequence: CASSSQGLLIQETQYF.

This clonotype was detected a few times. The chain couples TRBV4-1 to TRBJ2-2; D possibly corresponds to TRBD2 (6 bases). This CDR3 region has 15 residues. V was cut by 0 bases and J by 6 bases, with 11 bases left in between. Germline V gene sequence: CDR1 MGHRA, CDR2 YSYEKL. CDR3 nucleotides: TGCGCCAGCAGCCAAGATCCGGGAGTGGCCGGGGAGCTGTTTTTT. This sequence encodes CASSQDPGVAGELFF.

The chain combines TRBV6-2 or TRBV6-3 with TRBJ1-5, with TRBD1 matching over 10 bases. The CDR3 is 17 residues long. CDR1 and CDR2 from the germline V gene are MNHEY and SVGEGT. V gave up 2 bases and J gave up 4 bases; unmatched junction bases: 8. DNA of the CDR3: TGTGCCAGCAGTTACACGCCGGGACAGGGGTGGAATCAGCCCCAGCATTTT. Residues: CASSYTPGQGWNQPQHF.

The chain has TRBV9 and TRBJ2-1, with 8 bases fitting TRBD2. Germline CDR1 SGDLS, CDR2 YYNGEE. This CDR3 contains 17 residues. The ends lost 0 bases at V and 7 bases at J; junction bases unmatched: 12. The CDR3 reads CASSVVGLAGGLNEQFF. CDR3 DNA: TGTGCCAGCAGCGTAGTGGGCCTGGCGGGAGGCCTAAATGAGCAGTTCTTC.

This clonotype has just a few counts. The chain couples TRBV15 to TRBJ2-3; D might be TRBD2 (6 bases). Trimming pared 8 bases from V and 5 bases from J, leaving 11 bases between. Looked up from germline, CDR1 is LNHNV and CDR2 is YYDKDF (reference sequence). The CDR3 runs to 12 residues. The CDR3 DNA is TGTGCCACCGGATCCGGGGGAGATACGCAGTATTTT. Protein product: CATGSGGDTQYF.

This clonotype was counted a few times. The CDR3: CASSQDATGSSYEQYF. The CDR3 DNA follows: TGCGCCAGCAGCCAAGATGCGACGGGAAGCTCCTACGAGCAGTACTTC. V usage is TRBV4-1 and J usage is TRBJ2-7, with D possibly being TRBD2 (5 bases). Germline CDR1 reads MGHRA; CDR2 reads YSYEKL. The germline V and J ends were trimmed by 0 bases and 0 bases, with 12 bases remaining between them. The CDR3 spans 16 residues.

The rearrangement links TRBV30 to TRBJ2-7; 11 nucleotides agree with TRBD1. The CDR3 loop spans 13 amino acids. The V segment lost 5 bases and the J segment 3 bases; nucleotides outside the gene matches: 3. Per the germline V gene, CDR1 is GTSNPN and CDR2 is SVGIG (reference sequence). CDR3 sequence: CAWGTGGGYEQYF. For the CDR3, the DNA is TGTGCCTGGGGGACAGGGGGGGGCTACGAGCAGTACTTC. Full variable domain (remainder filled in from reference TRBV30 and TRBJ2-7): SQTIHQWPATLVQPVGSPLSLECTVEGTSNPNLYWYRQAAGRGLQLLFYSVGIGQISSEVPQNLSASRPQDRQFILSSKKLLLSDSGFYLCAWGTGGGYEQYFGPGTRLTVT.

The sample holds many counts of this clonotype. This chain uses TRBV18 with TRBJ1-1; 7 bases are a match to TRBD1. J was trimmed by 3 bases and V by 6 bases; bases with no gene match: 1. The CDR3 extends over 12 amino acids. The V gene's germline CDR1 is KGHSH and CDR2 LQKENI. For the CDR3, the DNA is TGTGCCAGCTCTGGGACAGACACTGAAGCTTTCTTT. Protein: CASSGTDTEAFF.

This clonotype has ten or more counts. The CDR3 sequence: CASSRGGQGGTYEQYF. CDR3 bases: TGTGCCAGCAGCCGAGGGGGACAGGGCGGTACCTACGAGCAGTACTTC. The genes are TRBV7-2 and TRBJ2-7, with 9 bases matching TRBD1. J was trimmed by 2 bases and V by 5 bases; bases with no gene match: 10. The CDR3 is 16 amino acids. Germline V gene lookup returns CDR1 SGHTA and CDR2 FQGNSA.

This clonotype was counted ten times or more. V is TRBV28 and J is TRBJ2-7; D unresolved. Trimming took off 4 bases at V and 3 bases at J, with 10 bases between the two ends. Germline assignment: CDR1 MDHEN and CDR2 SYDVKM. The CDR3 is 13 amino acids. The CDR3: CASSSSNFYEQYF. As DNA, the CDR3 is TGTGCCAGCAGTTCCTCAAATTTCTACGAGCAGTACTTC.

This clonotype was counted ten times or more. This rearrangement joins TRBV11-2 to TRBJ2-1; possibly TRBD1 or TRBD2 for D (7 bases each). Germline loops: CDR1 SGHAT, CDR2 FQNNGV. Trimming left V 1 base short and J 9 bases short, with 16 bases between. This CDR3 region has 15 residues. CDR3 sequence (DNA): TGTGCCAGCAGCTTAGCTGCAGGGGGAGGGGTTGAGCAGTTCTTC. It yields the protein CASSLAAGGGVEQFF. Complete variable domain (other parts from reference TRBV11-2 and TRBJ2-1): EAGVAQSPRYKIIEKRQSVAFWCNPISGHATLYWYQQILGQGPKLLIQFQNNGVVDDSQLPKDRFSAERLKGVDSTLKIQPAKLEDSAVYLCASSLAAGGGVEQFFGPGTRLTVL.

There are many counts of this clonotype. The V and J genes are TRBV2 and TRBJ2-1; the D gene is possibly TRBD2 (6 bases). V dropped 6 bases and J dropped 2 bases, with 14 bases sitting between them. CDR3 length: 15 residues. Germline lookup yields CDR1 SNHLY and CDR2 FYNNEI. This CDR3 reads CASRQTSGAYNEQFF. The DNA of the CDR3 is TGTGCCAGCAGGCAGACTAGTGGCGCCTACAATGAGCAGTTCTTC.

Comments on this clonotype: A read error may be the cause here, since a much bigger clone is one base away. This sequence joins TRBV20-1 and TRBJ2-7, with D possibly called TRBD1 or TRBD2 (5 bases each). Germline assignment: CDR1 DFQATT and CDR2 SNEGSKA (reference sequence). The CDR3 loop spans 15 amino acids. Trimming shortened V by 5 bases and J by 3 bases, and 20 bases separated the two germline ends. The CDR3 sequence: CSALSSGRGNYEQYF. The CDR3 DNA reads TGCAGTGCTCTATCCTCGGGACGAGGTAACTACGAGCAGTACTTC.

Ten or more counts support this clonotype. The chain couples TRBV6-5 to TRBJ2-1; 7 nucleotides agree with TRBD2. The CDR3 has 15 residues. After removal of 0 bases from V and 6 bases from J, the junction contained 5 bases not matched to a gene. Germline CDR1 is MNHEY and CDR2 is SVGAGI. CDR3 in DNA: TGTGCCAGCAGTTACTCGGGCGGGAGAACCAATGAGCAGTTCTTC. Amino acids: CASSYSGGRTNEQFF.

This clonotype was picked up a small number of times. The V and J genes are TRBV30 and TRBJ2-3, with TRBD1 as a possible D gene (6 bases). CDR3 length equals 14 residues. V shed 2 bases and J shed 2 bases, with 11 bases lying between them. Looked up from germline, CDR1 is GTSNPN and CDR2 is SVGIG (reference sequence). The CDR3 region has the DNA TGTGCCTGGAGTCTGGGGGCTTTCACAGATACGCAGTATTTT. Translated: CAWSLGAFTDTQYF.

This clonotype was counted many times. V is TRBV20-1 and J is TRBJ2-3; 7 nucleotides agree with TRBD2. The CDR3 covers 16 residues. V lost 6 bases and J lost 4; bases outside the gene matches: 16. Germline V gene sequence: CDR1 DFQATT, CDR2 SNEGSKA (reference sequence). The CDR3 loop reads CSATVSGGSLADTQYF. The CDR3 DNA reads as TGCAGTGCCACCGTCTCGGGCGGGAGTCTGGCAGATACGCAGTATTTT.

This clonotype was counted at least ten times. V usage is TRBV11-2 and J usage is TRBJ2-7; TRBD1 is a possible D gene (6 bases). With 0 bases removed from V and 6 bases from J, the gap between germline ends came to 12 bases. The CDR3 has 14 residues. The V gene's germline CDR1 is SGHAT and CDR2 FQNNGV. CDR3 sequence reads: CASSLDPAGVEQYF. In DNA form, the CDR3 reads TGTGCCAGCAGCTTAGACCCGGCAGGGGTCGAGCAGTACTTC.

This clonotype was recorded many times. The chain couples TRBV7-2 to TRBJ2-3; 9 nucleotides line up with TRBD2. The germline V gene encodes CDR1 SGHTA and CDR2 FQGNSA. The CDR3 consists of 16 residues. The junction had 6 bases not matched to a gene; V was cut back by 5 bases and J by 0 bases. The CDR3, as DNA: TGTGCCAGCAGCCTAGACGGACTAGCGAGCACAGATACGCAGTATTTT. Residues: CASSLDGLASTDTQYF.

This clonotype was detected a few times. The V and J genes are TRBV5-1 and TRBJ2-7; 11 nucleotides align to TRBD2. The germline V gene has CDR1 SGHRS and CDR2 YFSETQ. CDR3 length: 19 residues. V shed 0 bases and J 0 bases; nucleotides not matched to a gene: 11. As DNA, the CDR3 is TGCGCCAGCAGCTTGGCCGATTCTGTTACTAGCGGGAGCTCCTACGAGCAGTACTTC. It specifies CASSLADSVTSGSSYEQYF.

This clonotype was picked up many times. This chain uses TRBV7-3 with TRBJ2-5; 14 bases map to TRBD2. There are 16 residues in the CDR3. In germline, CDR1 is SGHTA, CDR2 FQGTGA. The ends lost 4 bases at V and 1 base at J; junction bases unmatched: 2. The CDR3 here is CASSSGTSGGQETQYF. CDR3 nucleotides: TGTGCCAGCAGCTCCGGGACTAGCGGGGGCCAAGAGACCCAGTACTTC.

V gene TRBV19 combines with J gene TRBJ2-6; 10 bases match TRBD1. This CDR3 contains 16 residues. The J segment lost 13 bases and the V segment lost 4 bases, leaving 13 bases of the junction unmatched. Germline-derived CDR1 and CDR2 are LNHDA and SQIVND (reference sequence). The CDR3 sequence is CASSTRQGTGARVLTF. CDR3 nucleotide sequence: TGTGCCAGTAGTACCCGACAGGGGACAGGGGCCAGGGTCCTGACTTTC.

This clonotype was counted ten times or more. The chain carries TRBV3-1 and TRBJ2-2; D perhaps matches TRBD1 (5 bases). The CDR3 sequence is 14 residues long. Trimming left V 4 bases short and J 3 bases short, with 9 bases between. CDR1 and CDR2 from the germline V gene are LGHDT and YNNKEL (reference sequence). The CDR3 DNA is TGTGCCAGCAGCCTGACAGATTACACCGGGGAGCTGTTTTTT. As protein: CASSLTDYTGELFF.